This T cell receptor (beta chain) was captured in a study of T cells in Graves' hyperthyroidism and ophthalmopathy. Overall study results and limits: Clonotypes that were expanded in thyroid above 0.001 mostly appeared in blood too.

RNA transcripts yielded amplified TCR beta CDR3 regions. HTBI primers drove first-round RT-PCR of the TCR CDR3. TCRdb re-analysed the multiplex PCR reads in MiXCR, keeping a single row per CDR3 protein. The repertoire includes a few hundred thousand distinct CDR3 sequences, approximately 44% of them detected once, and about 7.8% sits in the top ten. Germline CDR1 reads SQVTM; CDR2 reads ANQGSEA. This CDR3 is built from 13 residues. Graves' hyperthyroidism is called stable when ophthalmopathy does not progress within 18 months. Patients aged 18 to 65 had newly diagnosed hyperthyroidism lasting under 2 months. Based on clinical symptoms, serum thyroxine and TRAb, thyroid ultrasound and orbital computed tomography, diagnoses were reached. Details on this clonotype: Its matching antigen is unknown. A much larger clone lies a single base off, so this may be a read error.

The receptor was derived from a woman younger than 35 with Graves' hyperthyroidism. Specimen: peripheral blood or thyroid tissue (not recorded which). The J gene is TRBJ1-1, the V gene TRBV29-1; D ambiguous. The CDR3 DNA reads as TGCAGCGTTGTAGAAGGGCTGAACGCTGAAGCTTTCTTT. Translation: CSVVEGLNAEAFF.